The 20 T cell receptor beta chains reported below all come from one sample, sequenced in a study of human T cells and chemical hapten exposure. The time point is: pre-sensitization, week 0. The treatment: therapeutic diphenylcyclopropenone sensitization with weekly scalp DPC. TCRdb re-called the RACE reads with MiXCR, one entry per CDR3 protein. The profile covers 350,000 to 400,000 distinct CDR3 sequences, with about 5.1% appearing a single time and roughly 2.6% taken by the ten largest. The specimen was whole blood, collected in connection with sensitization to the hapten diphenylcyclopropenone (DPC). These receptors were collected from a woman between 50 and 59 years old with alopecia areata. Some clones in this sample may be carry-over from other donors' samples.

Ten or more counts support this clonotype. This chain connects TRBV29-1 to TRBJ1-1, with D possibly matching TRBD1 (5 bases). This CDR3 has 12 amino acids. Between the trimmed V and J ends, which lost 3 bases and 5 bases, there was a span of 10 bases. Germline V gives CDR1 SQVTM, CDR2 ANQGSEA. The CDR3 sequence: CSVDPRVTEAFF. CDR3 DNA sequence: TGCAGCGTTGACCCCAGGGTGACTGAAGCTTTCTTT.

This clonotype was counted at least ten times. The V and J genes are TRBV20-1 and TRBJ2-7, with 8 bases aligning to TRBD1. This CDR3 region has 14 residues. Per germline, CDR1 DFQATT and CDR2 SNEGSKA (reference sequence). The V segment lost 1 base and the J segment 4 bases; nucleotides outside the gene matches: 6. The CDR3 DNA reads as TGCAGTGCTAGAGCGGGACAGGATTTTTACGAGCAGTACTTC. The encoded protein is CSARAGQDFYEQYF.

This clonotype appeared many times. The chain combines TRBV12-3 or TRBV12-4 with TRBJ2-2; D uncertain. V lost 7 bases and J 6 bases, leaving 15 bases between the germline ends. The CDR3 consists of 14 residues. CDR3 residues: CASINGPSSGELFF. The DNA for the CDR3 is TGTGCCAGCATTAACGGCCCTTCGTCCGGGGAGCTGTTTTTT.

In this sample, this clonotype turned up many times. The chain joins TRBV13 to TRBJ2-7; D gene uncertain. The CDR3 is 15 amino acids. The germline V gene encodes CDR1 PRHDT and CDR2 FYEKMQ (reference sequence). V was pared by 2 bases and J by 1 base, with 12 bases between. In nucleotides, the CDR3 is TGTGCCAGCAGCTTAAGGACGATCACTTCCTACGAGCAGTACTTC. Protein sequence: CASSLRTITSYEQYF. The whole variable domain, remainder taken from reference TRBV13 and TRBJ2-7, is AAGVIQSPRHLIKEKRETATLKCYPIPRHDTVYWYQQGPGQDPQFLISFYEKMQSDKGSIPDRFSAQQFSDYHSELNMSSLELGDSALYFCASSLRTITSYEQYFGPGTRLTVT.

Ten or more counts support this clonotype. This chain joins TRBV6-2 or TRBV6-3 and TRBJ2-1; no firm D call. Germline V gives CDR1 MNHEY, CDR2 SVGEGT. CDR3 length: 15 amino acids. V was clipped by 4 bases and J by 1 base, with 11 bases between them. CDR3 loop: CASSSFDPSYNEQFF. The CDR3 nucleotides read TGTGCCAGCAGTTCTTTCGACCCGTCCTACAATGAGCAGTTCTTC.

This clonotype came up a few times. The rearrangement uses TRBV6-5 and TRBJ1-5; 7 bases agree with TRBD1. Trimming took 6 bases from V and 2 from J; bases not matched to a gene: 10. This CDR3 comprises 16 residues. The germline V gene has CDR1 MNHEY and CDR2 SVGAGI. The CDR3 reads CASRKDRDVGNQPQHF. CDR3 bases: TGTGCCAGCAGAAAAGACAGGGACGTAGGCAATCAGCCCCAGCATTTT.

This clonotype has ten or more counts. This chain joins TRBV9 and TRBJ2-3; 10 positions match TRBD2. With V trimmed by 4 bases and J by 3 bases, 14 bases remained unmatched. The V gene's germline CDR1 is SGDLS and CDR2 YYNGEE. The length of the CDR3 is 18 residues. Written as DNA, the CDR3 is TGTGCCAGCAGCAAGGCGGAAGCGGGAGGGTATAGGACAGATACGCAGTATTTT. This sequence encodes CASSKAEAGGYRTDTQYF. Variable domain in full (rest from reference TRBV9 and TRBJ2-3): DSGVTQTPKHLITATGQRVTLRCSPRSGDLSVYWYQQSLDQGLQFLIQYYNGEERAKGNILERFSAQQFPDLHSELNLSSLELGDSALYFCASSKAEAGGYRTDTQYFGPGTRLTVL.

This clonotype was observed many times. This chain connects TRBV10-3 to TRBJ2-6; D is ambiguous. Germline-derived CDR1 and CDR2 are ENHRY and SYGVKD. The CDR3 runs 16 residues. Trimming took 5 bases from V and 0 from J, leaving 11 bases between them. This CDR3 is CAISSSENSGANVLTF. The CDR3 region has the DNA TGTGCCATCAGTTCCTCCGAGAACTCTGGGGCCAACGTCCTGACTTTC.

There are many counts of this clonotype. The rearrangement uses TRBV29-1 and TRBJ2-1; 8 bases fit TRBD2. Trimming removed 8 bases from V and 8 bases from J; junction bases left unmatched: 11. The CDR3 runs 13 residues. In germline, CDR1 is SQVTM, CDR2 ANQGSEA. In DNA, the CDR3 is TGCAGCCGTTCAGGGGCCGGGGGGGATGAGCAGTTCTTC. Encoded protein: CSRSGAGGDEQFF.

This clonotype came up many times. Compared with germline, one end of the junction differs, possibly owing to a read error. This chain uses TRBV6-6 with TRBJ1-1; unclear D gene. Germline V CDR1 and CDR2: MNHNY, SVGAGI (reference sequence). This CDR3 comprises 11 residues. For the CDR3, the DNA is TGCGCCAGCAGCGGGAACACTGAAGCTTTCTTT. It encodes CASSGNTEAFF.

This clonotype was found many times. The chain has TRBV6-5 and TRBJ2-5; D remains unclear. V lost 2 bases and J lost 4, with 8 bases in between. The CDR3 runs 13 residues. Germline V gene data show CDR1 as MNHEY and CDR2 as SVGAGI. The CDR3 loop reads CASSYVVGETQYF. The CDR3 nucleotides are TGTGCCAGCAGTTACGTCGTAGGAGAGACCCAGTACTTC.

The V and J genes are TRBV20-1 and TRBJ1-1; D not certain. V shed 3 bases and J shed 5 bases, with 7 bases lying between them. The CDR3 totals 11 residues. Looked up from germline, CDR1 is DFQATT and CDR2 is SNEGSKA (reference sequence). In nucleotides, the CDR3 is TGCAGTGCTAGTCAGCTTACTGAAGCTTTCTTT. It specifies CSASQLTEAFF.

The chain employs TRBV6-1 and TRBJ1-5, with D possibly matching TRBD1 (5 bases). Germline CDR1 reads MNHNS; CDR2 reads SASEGT. The CDR3 sequence is 15 residues long. V was pared by 7 bases and J by 5 bases, with 18 bases between. As DNA, the CDR3 is TGTGCCAGCACTCCGGACACCCGGGTTTATCAGCCCCAGCATTTT. This sequence encodes CASTPDTRVYQPQHF.

This clonotype was observed many times. The V and J genes are TRBV4-2 and TRBJ2-3, with D maybe TRBD2 (6 bases). This CDR3 has 15 residues. Germline V lookup: CDR1 LGHNA, CDR2 YNFKEQ. With 4 bases removed from V and 5 bases from J, the gap between germline ends came to 16 bases. The CDR3, as DNA: TGTGCCAGCAGCCCCAGAGGCGGGGCTTTAGATACGCAGTATTTT. Amino acid sequence: CASSPRGGALDTQYF.

This clonotype came up many times. The chain uses TRBV20-1 and TRBJ2-5; a possible D gene is TRBD2 (6 bases). Trimming shortened V by 0 bases and J by 5 bases, and 16 bases separated the two germline ends. The CDR3 extends over 15 amino acids. The germline gives CDR1 DFQATT, CDR2 SNEGSKA (reference sequence). The CDR3 DNA is TGCAGTGCTAGAGATTTCGGGGGAGTTGCGGAGACCCAGTACTTC. Amino acids: CSARDFGGVAETQYF.

This clonotype was observed many times. CDR3 amino acids: CSAREGGFSPDTQYF. The DNA for the CDR3 is TGCAGTGCTAGAGAGGGTGGATTTTCCCCAGATACGCAGTATTTT. The rearrangement joins TRBV20-1 to TRBJ2-3; D ambiguous. In germline, CDR1 is DFQATT, CDR2 SNEGSKA (reference sequence). V was trimmed by 0 bases and J by 4 bases, leaving 14 bases between them. The CDR3 is made up of 15 amino acids.

This clonotype showed up many times. The chain combines TRBV30 with TRBJ1-2, with 8 nucleotides matching TRBD1. The CDR3 is made up of 13 amino acids. Germline V gene sequence: CDR1 GTSNPN, CDR2 SVGIG (reference sequence). V was clipped by 8 bases and J by 4 bases; unmatched bases: 9. DNA for the CDR3: TGTGCCGCCCCCGGACAGGGTGGCTATGGCTACACCTTC. This gives the protein CAAPGQGGYGYTF. Full variable domain (outside the CDR3, taken from reference TRBV30 and TRBJ1-2): SQTIHQWPATLVQPVGSPLSLECTVEGTSNPNLYWYRQAAGRGLQLLFYSVGIGQISSEVPQNLSASRPQDRQFILSSKKLLLSDSGFYLCAAPGQGGYGYTFGSGTRLTVV.

This chain joins TRBV2 and TRBJ1-2; 8 bases are shared with TRBD1. V shed 7 bases and J 8 bases; nucleotides not matched to a gene: 3. Per germline, CDR1 SNHLY and CDR2 FYNNEI. The length of the CDR3 is 11 residues. The CDR3 loop is CASTGGWGYTF. CDR3 DNA: TGTGCCAGCACAGGGGGCTGGGGCTACACCTTC.

This clonotype was found a few times. The V call is TRBV29-1, the J call TRBJ1-5, with D possibly TRBD1 on 5 matching bases. This CDR3 region has 13 residues. Germline V gene sequence: CDR1 SQVTM, CDR2 ANQGSEA. V lost 6 bases and J lost 1, with 10 bases in between. CDR3 sequence (DNA): TGCAGCGTCCAGGGAGGGAGCAATCAGCCCCAGCATTTT. This translates into CSVQGGSNQPQHF.

Only a few counts were recorded for this clonotype. The chain employs TRBV29-1 and TRBJ2-3, with D hard to call. The CDR3 extends over 12 amino acids. V lost 4 bases and J lost 5, with 10 bases in between. Germline loops: CDR1 SQVTM, CDR2 ANQGSEA. CDR3 DNA: TGCAGCGTTGGACGTCTGGGAGATACGCAGTATTTT. Its protein product is CSVGRLGDTQYF.